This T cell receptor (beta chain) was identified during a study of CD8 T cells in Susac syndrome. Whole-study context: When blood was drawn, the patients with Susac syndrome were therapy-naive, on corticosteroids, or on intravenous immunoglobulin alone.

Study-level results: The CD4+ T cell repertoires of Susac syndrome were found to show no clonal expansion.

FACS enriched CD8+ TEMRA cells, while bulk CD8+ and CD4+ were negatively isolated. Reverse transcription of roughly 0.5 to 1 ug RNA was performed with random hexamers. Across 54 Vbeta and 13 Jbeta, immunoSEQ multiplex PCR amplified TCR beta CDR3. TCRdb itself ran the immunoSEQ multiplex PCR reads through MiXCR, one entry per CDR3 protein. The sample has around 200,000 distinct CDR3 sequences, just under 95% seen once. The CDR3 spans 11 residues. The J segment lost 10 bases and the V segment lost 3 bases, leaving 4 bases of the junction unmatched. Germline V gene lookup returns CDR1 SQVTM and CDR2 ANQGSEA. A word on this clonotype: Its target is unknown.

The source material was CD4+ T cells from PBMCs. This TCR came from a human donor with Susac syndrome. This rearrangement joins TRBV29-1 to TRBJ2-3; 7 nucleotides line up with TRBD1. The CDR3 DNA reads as TGCAGCGTTGAGAGGCAGGGGGCGCAGTATTTT. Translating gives CSVERQGAQYF.